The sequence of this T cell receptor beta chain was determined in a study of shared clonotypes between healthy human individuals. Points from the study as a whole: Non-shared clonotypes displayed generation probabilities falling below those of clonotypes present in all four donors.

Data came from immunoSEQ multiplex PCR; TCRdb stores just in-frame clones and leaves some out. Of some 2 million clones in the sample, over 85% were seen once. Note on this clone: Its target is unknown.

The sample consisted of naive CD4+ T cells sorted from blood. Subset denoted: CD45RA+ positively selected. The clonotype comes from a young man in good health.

CDR3 coding DNA: TGTGCCAGCAGGACCACATTGGGGTCTTTCTCCGAGCAGTACTTC. Translation: CASRTTLGSFSEQYF. The chain couples TRBV6-1 to TRBJ2-7, with no clear D. This CDR3 contains 15 residues. The V end was cut by 6 bases, the J end by 6 bases, with 21 bases between. Germline V gene data show CDR1 as MNHNS and CDR2 as SASEGT.